The 10 T cell receptor beta chains listed next were all sequenced from one sample in a study of regulatory T cells. Broader study findings: In CD3G-deficient patients, conventional CD4+ T cells were enriched for hydrophobic CDR3 residues at positions 6 and 7.

The PCR used 52 TRBV and 13 TRBJ primers. Only in-frame clones appear in the TCRdb table, and some are missing; sequencing was by immunoSEQ multiplex PCR. This sample carries around 29,000 clones, over 90% of them seen once, and the ten largest clones take approximately 0.98%. Their specific antigens are unknown. The sample taken for sequencing was conventional CD4+ T cells sorted from blood. The source of these receptors is a child aged 2-15 years with CD3G deficiency.

This chain links TRBV12-5 with TRBJ1-5; TRBD1 aligns across 8 bases. The V segment lost 9 bases and the J segment 7 bases; nucleotides outside the gene matches: 17. CDR1 is LGHNT, CDR2 FRNRAP, per germline. The CDR3 covers 16 residues. The CDR3 bases are TGTGCTAGCTCAGACGGTGGACAGGGAGGAGGACAGCCCCAGCATTTT. Its translation is CASSDGGQGGGQPQHF. The full variable domain, rest sourced from reference TRBV12-5 and TRBJ1-5, is DARVTQTPRHKVTEMGQEVTMRCQPILGHNTVFWYRQTMMQGLELLAYFRNRAPLDDSGMPKDRFSAEMPDATLATLKIQPSEPRDSAVYFCASSDGGQGGGQPQHFGDGTRLSIL.

The chain couples TRBV5-1 to TRBJ2-2; TRBD1 matches 7 bases. V shed 5 bases, J shed 3 bases, and the junction held 4 bases outside the gene matches. The CDR3 loop spans 14 amino acids. Germline values: CDR1 SGHRS, CDR2 YFSETQ. The CDR3 is CASRTGLHTGELFF. The DNA of the CDR3 is TGCGCCAGCAGGACAGGGTTGCACACCGGGGAGCTGTTTTTT.

The chain carries TRBV28 and TRBJ2-7; tentatively, D is TRBD1 or TRBD2 (7 bases each). The ends were cut back, 4 bases at V and 4 bases at J, with 14 bases in the middle. There are 14 residues in the CDR3. Germline CDR1 reads MDHEN; CDR2 reads SYDVKM. This CDR3 is CASSSQGGVYEQYF. CDR3 coding DNA: TGTGCCAGCAGTTCTCAGGGGGGGGTATACGAGCAGTACTTC.

The V gene is TRBV28, the J gene TRBJ1-1, with a possible D match to TRBD1 (6 bases). CDR1 and CDR2 from the germline V gene are MDHEN and SYDVKM. The V gene lost 6 bases and the J gene lost 2 bases, with 22 bases spanning the gap. CDR3 length equals 17 residues. CDR3 DNA sequence: TGTGCCAGCAGACCGTATTCGGGGGGGGCGCGTAACACTGAAGCTTTCTTT. It yields the protein CASRPYSGGARNTEAFF.

The gene calls are TRBV18 and TRBJ2-1, with 9 bases aligning to TRBD2. This CDR3 contains 16 residues. Germline-derived CDR1 and CDR2 are KGHSH and LQKENI. V lost 5 bases and J lost 3; bases outside the gene matches: 8. The CDR3: CASSRDSGGHYNEQFF. In DNA, the CDR3 is TGTGCCAGCTCAAGAGACAGCGGGGGGCACTACAATGAGCAGTTCTTC.

The chain employs TRBV6-1 and TRBJ2-7; 7 bases align to TRBD1. The CDR3 is 15 amino acids. Trimming took 6 bases from V and 0 from J; bases not matched to a gene: 8. Germline V gives CDR1 MNHNS, CDR2 SASEGT. DNA of the CDR3: TGTGCCAGCAGAACCCGACAGGGAAGCTCCTACGAGCAGTACTTC. Its protein product is CASRTRQGSSYEQYF.

This clone occurred once. V gene TRBV21-1 combines with J gene TRBJ2-7; the table gives TRBD1 as D, unverified against the DNA. TRBV21-1 represents a pseudogene. This CDR3 is 12 amino acids long. The CDR3 spells CASGPAIYEQYF. In DNA, the CDR3 is TGTGCCAGCGGGCCCGCCATCTACGAGCAGTACTTC.

This clone was counted once. The genes are TRBV5-1 and TRBJ1-5; a weak D match, TRBD1 (6 bases). The germline CDR1 and CDR2 sequences are SGHRS and YFSETQ. V was shortened by 3 bases and J by 4 bases, with 23 bases between the two germline ends. CDR3 length: 18 residues. The CDR3 here is CASSCELQGTPLNQPQHF. CDR3 coding DNA: TGCGCCAGCAGCTGCGAACTACAGGGCACCCCACTTAATCAGCCCCAGCATTTT. The entire variable domain, with the rest obtained from reference TRBV5-1 and TRBJ1-5, is as follows: KAGVTQTPRYLIKTRGQQVTLSCSPISGHRSVSWYQQTPGQGLQFLFEYFSETQRNKGNFPGRFSGRQFSNSRSEMNVSTLELGDSALYLCASSCELQGTPLNQPQHFGDGTRLSIL.

This clone was counted a few times. The chain employs TRBV28 and TRBJ1-1, with TRBD1 as a possible D gene (6 bases). V lost 5 bases and J lost 1, with 11 bases in between. Germline V gives CDR1 MDHEN, CDR2 SYDVKM. This CDR3 is built from 14 residues. The CDR3 coding sequence is TGTGCCAGCAGTCTCTGGGGGCAGAACACTGAAGCTTTCTTT. It is translated as CASSLWGQNTEAFF.

CDR3 nucleotides: TGTGCCAGCAGTTCCTCGGGACAGGGGCGAGAGACCCAGTACTTC. Its translation: CASSSSGQGRETQYF. The genes are TRBV6-6 and TRBJ2-5; 10 bases agree with TRBD1. V shed 4 bases and J 4 bases; nucleotides not matched to a gene: 6. The CDR3 is 15 residues long. Germline-derived CDR1 and CDR2 are MNHNY and SVGAGI (reference sequence).